The clone carrying this TCR beta chain came up a few times. This record comes from a study of beta chain features in type 1 diabetes. As every portion of the isolated RNA was reverse transcribed, the sequencing read expressed TCRB transcripts. Produced via immunoSEQ multiplex PCR; TCRdb's table is partial and in-frame only. Of under 400,000 clones detected, 12% to 15% appear once; the ten largest clones hold approximately 7%. V lost 3 bases, J lost 8 bases, and 15 bases lay in between. Germline CDR1 reads SGHNT; CDR2 reads YYREEE (reference sequence). The CDR3 covers 14 residues. A single heparinised draw of roughly 0.11 L on average was taken per donor. Purity exceeding 98% was reached by all sorted populations.

The chain links TRBV5-4 to TRBJ2-4; possible D gene TRBD1, 7 bases. The sample consisted of central memory CD4+ T cells from blood. This TCR came from a man aged 30-40 years in good health. The CDR3 reads CASSSQGGRDIQYF. The CDR3 bases are TGTGCCAGCAGCTCCCAGGGGGGCCGGGACATTCAGTACTTC.